The clone carrying this T cell receptor beta chain has only one observation. Its target is not known. This sample is part of a study of radiation and T cells in renal cell carcinoma. Sample time point: blood 4 weeks post-SBRT, at nephrectomy. The treatment was: 15 Gy SBRT to primary tumor, nephrectomy 4 weeks later. Sequenced by immunoSEQ multiplex PCR; TCRdb stores in-frame clones only, minus some. The sample lists just over 95,000 clones; approximately 82% were seen once. CDR1 is MNHEY, CDR2 SMNVEV, per germline (reference sequence). The V end lost 2 bases, the J end lost 6 bases, and 13 bases lay between the germline ends. This CDR3 is built from 14 residues. General study points: Top tumor clonotypes rose in blood 2 weeks post-radiation, then contracted.

The V and J genes are TRBV27 and TRBJ2-5, with no clear D. The TCR comes from a man in his sixties with renal cell carcinoma. The sequenced sample was blood, obtained from a patient whose treatment included radiotherapy and nephrectomy. The CDR3 is CASSLMNGQQTQYF. The CDR3 DNA reads as TGTGCCAGCAGTTTAATGAATGGGCAACAGACCCAGTACTTC.